These 31 T cell receptor beta chains came from one sample sequenced in a study of blood T cells in healthy people across ages. Then a second PCR, running roughly 7 to 11 cycles, was carried out with a sample-barcoded 5' primer and a J-beta primer mix. TCRdb re-called the 5' RACE reads with MiXCR, one entry per CDR3 protein. The data contain 980,000 or so distinct CDR3 sequences, about 48% of them singletons. Material for sequencing was blood. The source is a man aged 25-40 years in good health.

The chain uses TRBV6-5 and TRBJ1-2, with 8 bases identical to TRBD1. CDR3 length: 12 residues. After removal of 6 bases from V and 10 bases from J, the junction contained 7 bases not matched to a gene. CDR1 and CDR2 (germline): MNHEY, SVGAGI. The chain's CDR3 is CASRKGTGDYTF. CDR3 nucleotide sequence: TGTGCCAGCAGGAAAGGGACAGGCGACTACACCTTC.

This clonotype occurred a few times. The genes are TRBV24-1 and TRBJ1-5; D remains unclear. The V gene lost 12 bases and the J gene lost 4 bases, with 18 bases spanning the gap. The CDR3 consists of 14 residues. Germline CDR1 KGHDR, CDR2 SFDVKD. The CDR3 coding sequence is TGTGCCTCCTTCGGTAACGGGGAGAATCAGCCCCAGCATTTT. Its translation: CASFGNGENQPQHF.

The chain joins TRBV28 to TRBJ2-3, with a weak D call TRBD2 (5 bases). Trimming pared 3 bases from V and 7 bases from J, leaving 14 bases between. This CDR3 spans 14 amino acids. Germline CDR1 is MDHEN and CDR2 is SYDVKM. CDR3 sequence reads: CASSLGSSTHTQYF. CDR3 coding DNA: TGTGCCAGCAGTTTGGGTTCTAGCACCCATACGCAGTATTTT.

Only a few counts were recorded for this clonotype. The chain couples TRBV7-2 to TRBJ2-7, with D perhaps matching TRBD2 (6 bases). Germline V gene data show CDR1 as SGHTA and CDR2 as FQGNSA. The CDR3 is made up of 15 amino acids. The V gene lost 4 bases and the J gene lost 0 bases, with 13 bases spanning the gap. The CDR3 DNA follows: TGTGCCAGCAGCTCTGGACTAAGAAGCTCCTACGAGCAGTACTTC. Translated, it gives CASSSGLRSSYEQYF.

The gene calls are TRBV11-2 and TRBJ2-7; D may match TRBD1 or TRBD2 (7 bases each). CDR1 and CDR2 from the germline V gene are SGHAT and FQNNGV. This CDR3 spans 16 amino acids. Trimming took 5 bases from V and 2 from J, leaving 19 bases between them. The CDR3 spells CASSKAGQQIAYEQYF. DNA of the CDR3: TGTGCCAGCAGCAAAGCGGGACAGCAGATTGCCTACGAGCAGTACTTC.

For this clonotype: This could be a read error, since a much larger clone is one nucleotide away. The chain joins TRBV4-1 to TRBJ2-5; D not certain. The CDR3 totals 15 residues. The germline V and J ends were trimmed by 0 bases and 11 bases, with 19 bases remaining between them. In germline, CDR1 is MGHRA, CDR2 YSYEKL. In DNA form, the CDR3 reads TGCGCCAGCAGCCAAGACAGGATTAAGGGTGGTGAGCAGTACTTC. Translated, it gives CASSQDRIKGGEQYF.

The chain is built from TRBV24-1 and TRBJ2-1, with TRBD1 identical over 10 bases. Germline CDR1 KGHDR, CDR2 SFDVKD. V gave up 4 bases and J gave up 10 bases; unmatched junction bases: 12. This CDR3 contains 16 residues. For the CDR3, the DNA is TGTGCCACCAGTGACAGGGACAGGGGAGGAAAGATCGAGCAGTTCTTC. Residues: CATSDRDRGGKIEQFF.

In its sample, this clonotype was seen a few times. V and J are TRBV24-1 and TRBJ1-2, with D perhaps TRBD1 (5 bases). CDR1 and CDR2 (germline): KGHDR, SFDVKD. CDR3 length: 13 amino acids. The V end lost 3 bases, the J end lost 3 bases, and 7 bases lay between the germline ends. The CDR3 reads CATSDRQYYGYTF. The DNA of the CDR3 is TGTGCCACCAGTGATAGACAGTACTATGGCTACACCTTC.

The gene calls are TRBV19 and TRBJ2-1; a weak D match, TRBD1 (5 bases). The germline V gene encodes CDR1 LNHDA and CDR2 SQIVND (reference sequence). Trimming stripped 0 bases from V and 15 bases from J, with 18 bases between. This CDR3 is 14 amino acids long. The CDR3 DNA sequence: TGTGCCAGTAGTATAGATCAAGGGGTCCGGAACCGGTTCTTC. Translation gives CASSIDQGVRNRFF. The whole variable domain, remainder taken from reference TRBV19 and TRBJ2-1, is DGGITQSPKYLFRKEGQNVTLSCEQNLNHDAMYWYRQDPGQGLRLIYYSQIVNDFQKGDIAEGYSVSREKKESFPLTVTSAQKNPTAFYLCASSIDQGVRNRFFGPGTRLTVL.

This rearrangement joins TRBV5-6 to TRBJ2-5, with D possibly being TRBD2 (6 bases). Germline CDR1 and CDR2: SGHDT and YYEEEE. CDR3 length: 12 residues. The V and J ends lost 5 bases and 11 bases respectively, with 16 bases between them. The DNA for the CDR3 is TGTGCCAGCAGTACTAGCCCCAATGAGCAGTACTTC. It codes for CASSTSPNEQYF.

As concerns this clonotype: The germline gene is not matched at one end of the junction; a read error may be the cause. The rearrangement links TRBV30 to TRBJ2-2, with D possibly TRBD1 on 5 matching bases. The germline gives CDR1 GTSNPN, CDR2 SVGIG (reference sequence). The CDR3 has 12 residues. CDR3 sequence: CAWTQGSGELFF. The CDR3 bases are TGCGCCTGGACCCAGGGATCCGGGGAGCTGTTTTTT.

The CDR3 nucleotides are TGTGCCAGCAGCCATCGACTAGCGGCCTCCTACAATGAGCAGTTCTTC. Translation: CASSHRLAASYNEQFF. The rearrangement joins TRBV3-1 to TRBJ2-1; 9 bases align to TRBD2. The CDR3 has 16 amino acids. The germline gives CDR1 LGHDT, CDR2 YNNKEL (reference sequence). With 3 bases clipped from V and 0 bases from J, the junction kept 3 bases outside the gene matches.

The CDR3 DNA is TGTGCCAGCACGGGACTAGAAGACGAGCAGTACTTC. It translates to CASTGLEDEQYF. The chain is built from TRBV27 and TRBJ2-7; 8 positions agree with TRBD2. Losses at the gene ends were 7 bases for V and 5 bases for J; bases not matched to a gene: 4. This CDR3 contains 12 residues. In germline, CDR1 is MNHEY, CDR2 SMNVEV (reference sequence).

The table lists this clonotype with a count of one. This chain uses TRBV2 with TRBJ2-6; D is perhaps TRBD1 (6 bases). The CDR3 length is 16 residues. CDR1 and CDR2 from the germline V gene are SNHLY and FYNNEI. Trimming pared 4 bases from V and 0 bases from J, leaving 10 bases between. The CDR3 protein is CASSAYRDSGANVLTF. CDR3 nucleotides: TGTGCCAGCAGTGCATACAGGGACTCTGGGGCCAACGTCCTGACTTTC.

This clonotype occurred many times. The chain recombines TRBV28 with TRBJ2-7; D may be TRBD1 (6 bases). This CDR3 has 13 amino acids. V dropped 8 bases and J dropped 2 bases, with 13 bases sitting between them. Germline V gives CDR1 MDHEN, CDR2 SYDVKM. CDR3: CASGLQGPYEQYF. The CDR3 DNA reads as TGTGCCAGCGGCTTACAGGGACCCTACGAGCAGTACTTC.

This clonotype has a handful of counts. The V and J genes are TRBV21-1 and TRBJ2-3; the table assigns TRBD2, which was not confirmed against the DNA. TRBV21-1 is recorded as a pseudogene. The CDR3 has 19 residues. CDR3 amino acids: CASSKGATGGGNTTDTQYF. The CDR3 nucleotides read TGTGCCAGCAGCAAAGGCGCGACCGGCGGGGGGAACACCACAGATACGCAGTATTTT.

The chain recombines TRBV4-1 with TRBJ2-5, with 10 bases lining up with TRBD2. The CDR3 has 18 amino acids. CDR1 is MGHRA and CDR2 is YSYEKL in the germline V gene. J lost 2 bases, V lost 0 bases, and 9 bases had no gene match. The CDR3 bases are TGCGCCAGCAGCCAAGATTTTGCCGGACTAGCGGTTCAAGAGACCCAGTACTTC. Amino acids: CASSQDFAGLAVQETQYF.

This chain joins TRBV27 and TRBJ2-3; 12 bases map to TRBD2. CDR3 length: 21 residues. In germline, CDR1 is MNHEY, CDR2 SMNVEV (reference sequence). The trim removed 4 bases at V and 1 base at J, leaving 18 bases unmatched. CDR3 region: CASSSRNRGPSGGAGTDTQYF. As DNA, the CDR3 is TGTGCCAGCAGTTCAAGGAACAGGGGCCCTAGCGGGGGGGCCGGCACAGATACGCAGTATTTT.

This clonotype has only a few counts. V is TRBV4-3 and J is TRBJ1-1; no clear D. The CDR3 loop spans 13 amino acids. The V and J ends lost 0 bases and 4 bases respectively, with 6 bases between them. In germline, CDR1 is LGHNA, CDR2 YSLEER. CDR3 amino acids: CASSQDRLTEAFF. DNA for the CDR3: TGCGCCAGCAGCCAAGATCGACTCACTGAAGCTTTCTTT.

This chain uses TRBV5-1 with TRBJ2-7, with D perhaps matching TRBD1 (5 bases). Trimming took 0 bases from V and 2 from J, leaving 12 bases between them. The V gene's germline CDR1 is SGHRS and CDR2 YFSETQ. This CDR3 spans 15 amino acids. CDR3 nucleotide sequence: TGCGCCAGCAGCTTGGTGCCAGGGCTCACCTACGAGCAGTACTTC. It encodes CASSLVPGLTYEQYF.

V usage is TRBV10-3 and J usage is TRBJ2-3; no reliable D call. The germline gives CDR1 ENHRY, CDR2 SYGVKD. The length of the CDR3 is 14 residues. Deletions cut 4 bases from V and 1 base from J, with 9 bases between. This CDR3 is CAISVGHRTDTQYF. The CDR3 bases are TGTGCCATCAGTGTCGGGCATCGCACAGATACGCAGTATTTT.

CDR3 sequence (DNA): TGTGCCATCAGTGAGCCGGACAGCCCCTACAATGAGCAGTTCTTC. The encoded protein is CAISEPDSPYNEQFF. J is TRBJ2-1 and V is TRBV10-3; weak D call: TRBD1 (6 bases). CDR1 is ENHRY and CDR2 is SYGVKD in the germline V gene. Trimming cost V 2 bases and J 2 bases, with 10 bases left between them. The CDR3 runs 15 residues.

This chain uses TRBV29-1 with TRBJ2-3, with TRBD2 identical over 15 bases. Trimming cost V 6 bases and J 2 bases; bases outside gene matches: 3. From germline, CDR1 is SQVTM and CDR2 ANQGSEA. The CDR3 spans 15 residues. In nucleotides, the CDR3 is TGCAGCGTGGGGACTAGCGGGGGGATCACAGATACGCAGTATTTT. This codes for CSVGTSGGITDTQYF.

The J gene is TRBJ2-5, the V gene TRBV20-1, with 8 bases matching TRBD1. Germline V lookup: CDR1 DFQATT, CDR2 SNEGSKA (reference sequence). The CDR3 spans 16 residues. V was clipped by 1 base and J by 2 bases; unmatched bases: 9. The DNA for the CDR3 is TGCAGTGCTAGAGGTCCGACAGGGGCGTCGCAAGAGACCCAGTACTTC. Encoded protein: CSARGPTGASQETQYF.

This clonotype was observed at least ten times. The rearrangement joins TRBV29-1 to TRBJ1-2; D is uncertain. Germline CDR1 SQVTM, CDR2 ANQGSEA. Deletions cut 4 bases from V and 3 bases from J, with 6 bases between. CDR3 size: 11 residues. The CDR3 sequence is CSVGRDYGYTF. For the CDR3, the DNA is TGCAGCGTTGGTAGGGACTATGGCTACACCTTC.

This clonotype was counted between two and nine times. This chain links TRBV10-3 with TRBJ1-2, with D uncertain. This CDR3 contains 13 residues. Germline CDR1 and CDR2: ENHRY and SYGVKD. V gave up 2 bases and J gave up 6 bases, with 10 bases separating them. CDR3 amino acids: CAISEEAVHGYTF. The CDR3 region has the DNA TGTGCCATCAGTGAGGAGGCGGTTCATGGCTACACCTTC.

There are a few counts of this clonotype. Compared with germline, one end of the junction differs, possibly owing to a read error. The chain couples TRBV7-2 to TRBJ1-6; 7 positions match TRBD1. The CDR3 has 16 residues. Per the germline V gene, CDR1 is SGHTA and CDR2 is FQGNSA. CDR3 in amino acids: CASSSPTGNANSPLHF. For the CDR3, the DNA is TGTGCCAGCAGCTCCCCGACAGGGAACGCTAATTCGCCCCTCCACTTT.

The gene calls are TRBV20-1 and TRBJ1-2; TRBD1 might be the D (6 bases). With 5 bases removed from V and 3 bases from J, the gap between germline ends came to 16 bases. Germline CDR1 DFQATT, CDR2 SNEGSKA (reference sequence). The CDR3 runs to 14 residues. For the CDR3, the DNA is TGCAGTGCTCTACAGGGAAGGCGGGACTATGGCTACACCTTC. Protein sequence: CSALQGRRDYGYTF.

This clonotype was detected a few times. The V gene is TRBV3-1, the J gene TRBJ2-3, with 13 bases matching TRBD2. The CDR3 length is 18 residues. V gave up 0 bases and J gave up 2 bases; unmatched junction bases: 5. CDR1 LGHDT and CDR2 YNNKEL come from the germline V gene (reference sequence). The CDR3 region is CASSQDRGLAGITDTQYF. In nucleotides, the CDR3 is TGTGCCAGCAGCCAAGATCGGGGACTAGCGGGGATCACAGATACGCAGTATTTT.

This clonotype has only a few counts. The chain couples TRBV5-1 to TRBJ1-2; the D gene is possibly TRBD1 (5 bases). Germline V CDR1 and CDR2: SGHRS, YFSETQ. The CDR3 is 14 amino acids. Deletions cut 0 bases from V and 7 bases from J, with 13 bases between. The CDR3 protein is CASSLDSGKGGYTF. The CDR3 DNA sequence: TGCGCCAGCAGCTTGGATTCAGGGAAGGGTGGCTACACCTTC. Full variable domain (remainder filled in from reference TRBV5-1 and TRBJ1-2): KAGVTQTPRYLIKTRGQQVTLSCSPISGHRSVSWYQQTPGQGLQFLFEYFSETQRNKGNFPGRFSGRQFSNSRSEMNVSTLELGDSALYLCASSLDSGKGGYTFGSGTRLTVV.

V and J are TRBV20-1 and TRBJ2-2, with D possibly being TRBD1 or TRBD2 (6 bases each). The CDR3 covers 14 residues. V lost 0 bases and J 6 bases, leaving 11 bases between the germline ends. Germline values: CDR1 DFQATT, CDR2 SNEGSKA (reference sequence). The CDR3: CSAREGAGSGELFF. CDR3 in DNA: TGCAGTGCTAGAGAGGGGGCGGGGTCCGGGGAGCTGTTTTTT.